Only one count was recorded for the clone carrying this TCR beta chain. This sample was taken from a study of shared clonotypes between healthy human individuals. V lost 3 bases to trimming and J lost 4 bases, with 12 bases between them. This CDR3 has 14 amino acids. Germline-derived CDR1 and CDR2 are MGHRA and YSYEKL. The table came from immunoSEQ multiplex PCR; TCRdb's copy has only in-frame clones and leaves some out. The sample consists of some 320,000 clones, roughly 91% of them appearing once. The sample comprised memory CD8+ T cells sorted from blood. Described subset: CD45RO+ cells pooled with CCR7-negative TemRA cells. This receptor was obtained from a man aged 18 to 30 in good health. The rearrangement joins TRBV4-1 to TRBJ1-2; D gene unclear. The CDR3 nucleotides read TGCGCCAGCAGCCAGAGAAGGGAAATCTATGGCTACACCTTC. This sequence encodes CASSQRREIYGYTF.